This T cell receptor (beta chain) was recovered during a study of human T cells and chemical hapten exposure. Whole-study context: The study traced per-sample TCR yield variation mainly to small differences in pooled library volumes.

CDR1 LNHDA and CDR2 SQIVND come from the germline V gene (reference sequence). The junction had 4 bases not matched to a gene; V was cut back by 5 bases and J by 4 bases. The CDR3 extends over 14 amino acids. Time point in this sample: healthy volunteer bleed at 2 weeks. Total RNA extraction was carried out from unfractionated whole blood. Points from the study as a whole: High-frequency TCRs, those above 1 in 1000, stayed the same after DPC sensitization.

Single cDNA molecules in the library carried unique molecular identifiers attached during preparation. The authors' processing: Samples ranged from roughly 20,000 to 700,000 TCRs, with a median of 95,638. Via MiXCR, TCRdb re-called the RACE reads, giving one row per CDR3 protein. The V and J calls come from TCRdb's annotation, not from the publication. The data contain approximately 90,000 distinct CDR3 sequences, approximately 8.2% of them singletons. This clonotype was seen only a few times. The target antigen is unknown. This TCR derives from a female donor in good health. Some clones in this sample may be carry-over from other donors' samples. The material sequenced was whole blood. The chain joins TRBV19 to TRBJ2-2, with 7 positions matching TRBD1. The DNA of the CDR3 is TGTGCCAGTAGTCGGGACAGACCCACCGGGGAGCTGTTTTTT. Encoded protein: CASSRDRPTGELFF.